This T cell receptor (beta chain) was found in a study of control samples from healthy donors and cancer patients. The CDR3 extends over 12 amino acids. V was pared by 5 bases and J by 4 bases, with 7 bases between. Germline values: CDR1 SNHLY, CDR2 FYNNEI. Generated by immunoSEQ multiplex PCR, the TCRdb table keeps only in-frame clones and is missing some. The sample shows some 130,000 clones, 89% of them seen only once. The rearrangement uses TRBV2 and TRBJ2-3; D unclear. This clonotype was obtained from a man between 45 and 60 years old with head and neck cancer. Material for sequencing was PBMCs. The DNA for the CDR3 is TGTGCCAGCAGTCTTACCCCAGATACGCAGTATTTT. Translated: CASSLTPDTQYF.